What follows are 21 T cell receptor beta chains derived from one specimen sequenced in a study of beta chain features in type 1 diabetes. Findings of the study overall: Within each of all four CD4+ subsets, Type 1 diabetes patients had TCRB CDR3s that were moderately but significantly shorter.

Expressed TCRB transcripts were sequenced after all isolated RNA was converted to cDNA. Clones were sequenced by immunoSEQ multiplex PCR, and TCRdb holds only the in-frame ones, with some missing. The data show fewer than 350,000 clones, roughly 15% seen once. Antigens of these TCRs are unknown. Sequences were obtained from naive CD4+ T cells from blood. Receptors originate from a man aged 18 to 30 with type 1 diabetes.

The chain joins TRBV7-2 to TRBJ2-4; 7 positions match TRBD2. With 1 base clipped from V and 7 bases from J, the junction kept 1 base outside the gene matches. Looked up from germline, CDR1 is SGHTA and CDR2 is FQGNSA. This CDR3 comprises 13 residues. CDR3 sequence (DNA): TGTGCCAGCAGCTTAGTGGGAGGGAACATTCAGTACTTC. The encoded protein is CASSLVGGNIQYF.

This clone was seen a few times. The J gene is TRBJ2-3, the V gene TRBV7-6; weak D call: TRBD2 (6 bases). Trimming pared 1 base from V and 1 base from J, leaving 9 bases between. The length of the CDR3 is 15 residues. CDR1 and CDR2 (germline): SGHVS, FNYEAQ. Here the CDR3 DNA reads TGTGCCAGCAGCTTAGGCGGGATCCGCACAGATACGCAGTATTTT. Translation: CASSLGGIRTDTQYF.

The chain combines TRBV14 with TRBJ2-5; tentatively, D is TRBD2 (6 bases). This CDR3 has 13 residues. Trimming cost V 3 bases and J 2 bases, with 7 bases left between them. Germline CDR1 SGHDN, CDR2 FVKESK. This chain's CDR3 is CASSHAGQETQYF. The CDR3 DNA is TGTGCCAGCAGCCATGCGGGACAAGAGACCCAGTACTTC.

CDR3 residues: CASTRTSDTYEQYF. CDR3 bases: TGTGCCAGCACCAGGACATCGGACACCTACGAGCAGTACTTC. The chain couples TRBV28 to TRBJ2-7; the D gene is possibly TRBD1 (5 bases). The germline gives CDR1 MDHEN, CDR2 SYDVKM. Trimming left V 7 bases short and J 2 bases short, with 15 bases between. The CDR3 totals 14 residues.

In this sample, this clone turned up a few times. V usage is TRBV7-2 and J usage is TRBJ2-7; TRBD2 might be the D (6 bases). The V end lost 2 bases, the J end lost 2 bases, and 16 bases lay between the germline ends. The CDR3 extends over 16 amino acids. Per germline, CDR1 SGHTA and CDR2 FQGNSA. This chain's CDR3 is CASSLSPGLLPYEQYF. The DNA for the CDR3 is TGTGCCAGCAGCTTATCACCGGGACTGTTGCCCTACGAGCAGTACTTC. Supplemented by reference TRBV7-2 and TRBJ2-7, the full variable domain reads GAGVSQSPSNKVTEKGKDVELRCDPISGHTALYWYRQSLGQGLEFLIYFQGNSAPDKSGLPSDRFSAERTGGSVSTLTIQRTQQEDSAVYLCASSLSPGLLPYEQYFGPGTRLTVT.

The rearrangement uses TRBV7-2 and TRBJ2-2; D uncertain. Trimming removed 5 bases from V and 5 bases from J, with 15 bases in between. CDR3 length: 15 residues. Germline CDR1 and CDR2: SGHTA and FQGNSA. In DNA, the CDR3 is TGTGCCAGCAGCCAAGTTCAGGTTGATACCGGGGAGCTGTTTTTT. Amino acid sequence: CASSQVQVDTGELFF.

The chain recombines TRBV28 with TRBJ1-1, with D possibly being TRBD1 (5 bases). V gave up 7 bases and J gave up 2 bases, with 20 bases separating them. The CDR3 loop spans 16 amino acids. Germline CDR1 and CDR2: MDHEN and SYDVKM. For the CDR3, the DNA is TGTGCCAGCACCCGACATACGACAGAGTTTAACACTGAAGCTTTCTTT. Protein: CASTRHTTEFNTEAFF.

CDR3 sequence reads: CASSPRDRLGGYTF. In DNA form, the CDR3 reads TGTGCCAGCTCACCACGGGACAGATTAGGAGGCTACACCTTC. This chain links TRBV18 with TRBJ1-2; 7 bases agree with TRBD1. Trimming removed 1 base from V and 8 bases from J; junction bases left unmatched: 7. The CDR3 runs to 14 residues. Germline V gives CDR1 KGHSH, CDR2 LQKENI. Full variable domain (missing parts from reference TRBV18 and TRBJ1-2): NAGVMQNPRHLVRRRGQEARLRCSPMKGHSHVYWYRQLPEEGLKFMVYLQKENIIDESGMPKERFSAEFPKEGPSILRIQQVVRGDSAAYFCASSPRDRLGGYTFGSGTRLTVV.

The chain recombines TRBV25-1 with TRBJ2-7; weak D call: TRBD2 (5 bases). The germline CDR1 and CDR2 sequences are MGHDK and SYGVNS. Trimming cost V 2 bases and J 1 base, with 9 bases left between them. The CDR3 runs to 14 residues. The DNA of the CDR3 is TGTGCCAGCAGTGAAAGGTGGAGGTCCTACGAGCAGTACTTC. This sequence encodes CASSERWRSYEQYF.

This clone was seen more than once but under ten times. Here the CDR3 reads CASSLSAGAYEQYF. In DNA, the CDR3 is TGTGCCAGCAGTTTATCGGCGGGGGCCTACGAGCAGTACTTC. V and J are TRBV28 and TRBJ2-7, with 7 bases fitting TRBD2. Germline CDR1 reads MDHEN; CDR2 reads SYDVKM. The CDR3 contains 14 residues. V lost 1 base and J lost 2; bases outside the gene matches: 2.

This clone has only a few counts. This chain connects TRBV5-4 to TRBJ2-1, with D perhaps TRBD1 (6 bases). This CDR3 spans 14 amino acids. V lost 3 bases to trimming and J lost 3 bases, with 10 bases between them. The germline CDR1 and CDR2 sequences are SGHNT and YYREEE (reference sequence). The CDR3 sequence is CASSSWDIYNEQFF. As DNA, the CDR3 is TGTGCCAGCAGCTCCTGGGACATCTACAATGAGCAGTTCTTC.

The chain is built from TRBV28 and TRBJ2-7, with 11 bases that match TRBD2. Germline-derived CDR1 and CDR2 are MDHEN and SYDVKM. This CDR3 is 15 amino acids long. V lost 6 bases and J lost 5; bases outside the gene matches: 9. The CDR3 DNA reads as TGTGCCAGCAGCGGGGCCGGGACTAGCGGACACGAGCAGTACTTC. It is translated as CASSGAGTSGHEQYF.

A few counts support this clone. This rearrangement joins TRBV4-2 to TRBJ1-2, with 8 bases that match TRBD1. In germline, CDR1 is LGHNA, CDR2 YNFKEQ. J gave up 5 bases and V 3 bases, and 11 bases lay outside the gene matches. The CDR3 is 16 amino acids. CDR3 in amino acids: CASSQVLDRVRYGYTF. As DNA, the CDR3 is TGTGCCAGCAGCCAGGTACTGGACAGGGTACGATATGGCTACACCTTC.

The chain is built from TRBV5-1 and TRBJ2-2; 11 bases fit TRBD2. The CDR3 is 17 residues long. Germline values: CDR1 SGHRS, CDR2 YFSETQ. V lost 3 bases and J lost 6; bases outside the gene matches: 10. The CDR3 sequence is CASSYGLAGQLAGELFF. As DNA, the CDR3 is TGCGCCAGCAGCTACGGACTAGCGGGCCAGCTCGCCGGGGAGCTGTTTTTT.

In its sample, this clone was seen a few times. The chain combines TRBV5-1 with TRBJ2-3; weak D call: TRBD2 (5 bases). Looked up from germline, CDR1 is SGHRS and CDR2 is YFSETQ. V dropped 5 bases and J dropped 3 bases, with 10 bases sitting between them. The CDR3 runs 13 residues. The CDR3: CASRDSDTDTQYF. The CDR3 DNA sequence: TGCGCCAGCAGGGACTCCGATACAGATACGCAGTATTTT.

This clone was seen only a few times. The V gene is TRBV28, the J gene TRBJ1-5; the match to TRBD1 covers 8 bases. The CDR3 sequence is 15 residues long. Germline trimming cut 3 bases from V and 4 bases from J; bases unmatched to any gene: 5. Looked up from germline, CDR1 is MDHEN and CDR2 is SYDVKM. The DNA of the CDR3 is TGTGCCAGCAGTTTTGTGGACAGGGTGAATCAGCCCCAGCATTTT. This translates into CASSFVDRVNQPQHF.

This clone was seen only a few times. The chain links TRBV5-1 to TRBJ2-3, with a tentative D call TRBD2 (6 bases). Germline V gene data show CDR1 as SGHRS and CDR2 as YFSETQ. CDR3 length: 14 residues. Between the trimmed V and J ends, which lost 4 bases and 4 bases, there was a span of 13 bases. This CDR3 is CASSPRGTPDTQYF. DNA of the CDR3: TGCGCCAGCAGCCCACGAGGGACTCCAGATACGCAGTATTTT. The whole variable domain, filled in from reference TRBV5-1 and TRBJ2-3, reads KAGVTQTPRYLIKTRGQQVTLSCSPISGHRSVSWYQQTPGQGLQFLFEYFSETQRNKGNFPGRFSGRQFSNSRSEMNVSTLELGDSALYLCASSPRGTPDTQYFGPGTRLTVL.

Notes on this clone: One end of the junction fails to match germline, which may point to a read error. This chain links TRBV6-5 with TRBJ2-3; TRBD2 agrees at 7 bases. Germline CDR1 and CDR2: MNHEY and SVGAGI. The CDR3 is 12 residues long. The CDR3 coding sequence is TGTGCCAGCAGTTCCCTAGCGGCCATTTGGAATTTT. Protein product: CASSSLAAIWNF.

The rearrangement joins TRBV28 to TRBJ2-7; D is undetermined. The CDR3 runs to 11 residues. From germline, CDR1 is MDHEN and CDR2 SYDVKM. The V end was cut by 3 bases, the J end by 2 bases, with 2 bases between. The CDR3 is CASSFTYEQYF. The CDR3 DNA follows: TGTGCCAGCAGTTTTACCTACGAGCAGTACTTC.

V is TRBV4-2 and J is TRBJ2-7; tentative D call: TRBD1 (5 bases). This CDR3 region has 15 residues. Deletions cut 4 bases from V and 0 bases from J, with 13 bases between. Germline V gene lookup returns CDR1 LGHNA and CDR2 YNFKEQ. CDR3 sequence reads: CASSRGIDSSYEQYF. CDR3 in DNA: TGTGCCAGCAGCCGGGGAATAGACAGCTCCTACGAGCAGTACTTC.

This clone was detected a few times. J is TRBJ1-1 and V is TRBV29-1; the D gene is possibly TRBD1 (5 bases). The CDR3 runs 13 residues. V was shortened by 3 bases and J by 3 bases, with 11 bases between the two germline ends. The germline CDR1 and CDR2 sequences are SQVTM and ANQGSEA. CDR3 nucleotides: TGCAGCGTTGAGGGCAGGGCGTACACTGAAGCTTTCTTT. Translated, it gives CSVEGRAYTEAFF.